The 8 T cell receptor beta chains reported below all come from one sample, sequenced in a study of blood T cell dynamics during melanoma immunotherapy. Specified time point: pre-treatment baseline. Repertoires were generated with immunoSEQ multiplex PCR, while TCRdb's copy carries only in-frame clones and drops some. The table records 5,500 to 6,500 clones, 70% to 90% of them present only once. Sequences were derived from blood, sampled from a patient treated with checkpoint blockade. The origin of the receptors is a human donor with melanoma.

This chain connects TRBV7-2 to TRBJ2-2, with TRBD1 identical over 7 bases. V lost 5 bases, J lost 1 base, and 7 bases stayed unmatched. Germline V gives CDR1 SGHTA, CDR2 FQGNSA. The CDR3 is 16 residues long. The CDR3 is CASSALGTVNTGELFF. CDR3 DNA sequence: TGTGCCAGCAGCGCGCTCGGGACAGTGAACACCGGGGAGCTGTTTTTT. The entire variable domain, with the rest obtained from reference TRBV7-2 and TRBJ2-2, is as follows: GAGVSQSPSNKVTEKGKDVELRCDPISGHTALYWYRQSLGQGLEFLIYFQGNSAPDKSGLPSDRFSAERTGGSVSTLTIQRTQQEDSAVYLCASSALGTVNTGELFFGEGSRLTVL.

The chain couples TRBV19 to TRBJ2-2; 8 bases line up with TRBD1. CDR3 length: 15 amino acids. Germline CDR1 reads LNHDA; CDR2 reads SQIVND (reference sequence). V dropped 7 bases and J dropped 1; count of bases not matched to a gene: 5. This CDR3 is CASTTGTGNTGELFF. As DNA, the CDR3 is TGTGCCAGTACCACGGGGACAGGGAACACCGGGGAGCTGTTTTTT.

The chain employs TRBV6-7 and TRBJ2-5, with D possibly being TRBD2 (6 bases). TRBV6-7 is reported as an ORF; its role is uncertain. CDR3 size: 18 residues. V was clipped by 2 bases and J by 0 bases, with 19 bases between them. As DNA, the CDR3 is TGTGCCAGCAGTTACCCCCTTTTATACGGGGGAGACCAAGAGACCCAGTACTTC. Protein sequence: CASSYPLLYGGDQETQYF.

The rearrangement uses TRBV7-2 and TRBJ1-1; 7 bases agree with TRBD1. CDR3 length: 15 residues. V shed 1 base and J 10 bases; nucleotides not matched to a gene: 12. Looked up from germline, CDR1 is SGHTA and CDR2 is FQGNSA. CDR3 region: CASSLGVRGKGGAFF. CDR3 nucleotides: TGTGCCAGCAGCTTAGGGGTCAGGGGGAAGGGTGGAGCTTTCTTT.

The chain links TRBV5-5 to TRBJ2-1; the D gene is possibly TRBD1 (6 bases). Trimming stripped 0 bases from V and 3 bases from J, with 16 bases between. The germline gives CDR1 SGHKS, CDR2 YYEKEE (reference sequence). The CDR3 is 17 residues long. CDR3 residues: CASSLERGFSIYNEQFF. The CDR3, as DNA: TGTGCCAGCAGCTTGGAAAGGGGGTTCAGTATCTACAATGAGCAGTTCTTC.

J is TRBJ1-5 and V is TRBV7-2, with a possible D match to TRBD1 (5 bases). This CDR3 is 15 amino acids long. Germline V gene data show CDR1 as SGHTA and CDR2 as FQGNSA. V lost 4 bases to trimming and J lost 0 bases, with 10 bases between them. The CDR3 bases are TGTGCCAGCAGCTCAGTGGGGGGTAGCAATCAGCCCCAGCATTTT. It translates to CASSSVGGSNQPQHF. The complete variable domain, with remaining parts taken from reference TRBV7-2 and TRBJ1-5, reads GAGVSQSPSNKVTEKGKDVELRCDPISGHTALYWYRQSLGQGLEFLIYFQGNSAPDKSGLPSDRFSAERTGGSVSTLTIQRTQQEDSAVYLCASSSVGGSNQPQHFGDGTRLSIL.

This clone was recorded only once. CDR3 sequence reads: CASSPLMGAQYF. CDR3 nucleotides: TGTGCCAGCAGCCCATTAATGGGGGCGCAGTATTTT. This chain connects TRBV7-2 to TRBJ2-3, with D perhaps assigned TRBD1 or TRBD2 (5 bases each). Germline values: CDR1 SGHTA, CDR2 FQGNSA. The V end lost 5 bases, the J end lost 10 bases, and 13 bases lay between the germline ends. This CDR3 contains 12 residues.

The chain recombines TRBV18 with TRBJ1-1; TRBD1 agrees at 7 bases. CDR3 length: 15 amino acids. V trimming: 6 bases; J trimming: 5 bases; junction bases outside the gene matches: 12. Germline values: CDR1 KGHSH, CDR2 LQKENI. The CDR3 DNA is TGTGCCAGCTCTCGCCAAAGGGACAGCCCAACTGAAGCTTTCTTT. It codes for CASSRQRDSPTEAFF.